The text below deals with one TCR beta chain. Repertoires were generated with immunoSEQ multiplex PCR, while TCRdb's copy carries only in-frame clones and drops some. Among some 200,000 clones listed, around 89% were seen once. Donors in Cohort 3 who had recovered were those with two negative PCRs, healthcare professional clearance, or resolution of their symptoms. The sample comes from a study of blood T cell repertoires in COVID-19. CDR1 is SEHNR, CDR2 FQNEAQ, per germline (reference sequence). Germline trimming cut 8 bases from V and 3 bases from J; bases unmatched to any gene: 16. The CDR3 consists of 19 residues.

This receptor was obtained from a woman in her 30s who had recovered from COVID-19. The chain employs TRBV7-9 and TRBJ2-7, with 16 bases matching TRBD2. Input material: PBMCs or T cells enriched from blood (not recorded which). The CDR3 sequence: CASRVSGLAGGPVGYEQYF. The CDR3 DNA is TGTGCCAGCCGGGTATCGGGACTAGCGGGGGGGCCAGTGGGCTACGAGCAGTACTTC.